The entry below gives a single T cell receptor (beta chain) sequence along with its context. The data stem from a study of blood T cell repertoires in COVID-19. At the level of the study: The samples span acute and convalescent COVID-19 from the United States, Italy and Spain. PBMCs, B-cell-depleted T cells, or T cells provided the cDNA or gDNA that made up the material.

V was clipped by 10 bases and J by 6 bases, with 21 bases between them. There are 14 residues in the CDR3. Germline V gene data show CDR1 as ENHRY and CDR2 as SYGVKD. Original handling: The authors estimated nucleated cell counts from reference gene primer amplification. Profiling relied on immunoSEQ multiplex PCR, and the TCRdb table lists in-frame clones only, not all of them. That table gives V, J and clone size, and the DNA gave D and trimming. The sample holds tens of thousands of clones, 85% to 90% seen once. Input material: peripheral blood. The J gene is TRBJ1-1, the V gene TRBV10-3, with D perhaps matching TRBD1 (6 bases). This clonotype was obtained from a man aged 50 to 60 with active COVID-19. The CDR3 coding sequence is TGTGCCACCACCCCCTGGGGGCGAATCGCTGAAGCTTTCTTT. It encodes CATTPWGRIAEAFF.